What follows are 22 T cell receptor beta chains derived from one specimen sequenced in a study of blood T cells in healthy people across ages. With a J-beta primer mix and a sample-barcoded 5' primer, a second PCR ran about 7 to 12 cycles. TCRdb re-called the 5' RACE reads through MiXCR, storing one row per CDR3 protein. The sample contains 1.5 million to 2 million distinct CDR3 sequences, about 28% of which appear only once. The specimen was blood. The receptors stem from a woman aged 30 to 39 in good health.

A remark on this clonotype: With a much larger clone just one base away, this may be a read error. The chain links TRBV18 to TRBJ2-4; perhaps D is TRBD1 or TRBD2 (7 bases each). V lost 8 bases to trimming and J lost 13 bases, with 27 bases between them. Germline lookup yields CDR1 KGHSH and CDR2 LQKENI. The CDR3 spans 15 residues. CDR3 sequence (DNA): TGTGCCAGCCGGGGAGGGGGCGGCTCCTCCTACGGGCAGTACTTC. It codes for CASRGGGGSSYGQYF.

Comment on this clonotype: A much larger clone sits a single nucleotide away, making a read error possible. The rearrangement joins TRBV5-1 to TRBJ1-1; TRBD1 might be the D (5 bases). Germline assignment: CDR1 SGHRS and CDR2 YFSETQ. This CDR3 is built from 12 residues. Trimming shortened V by 4 bases and J by 1 base, and 5 bases separated the two germline ends. The CDR3 nucleotides read TGCGCCAGCAGCGGGACGAACACTGAAGCTTTCTTT. Its protein product is CASSGTNTEAFF. Full variable domain (remainder filled in from reference TRBV5-1 and TRBJ1-1): KAGVTQTPRYLIKTRGQQVTLSCSPISGHRSVSWYQQTPGQGLQFLFEYFSETQRNKGNFPGRFSGRQFSNSRSEMNVSTLELGDSALYLCASSGTNTEAFFGQGTRLTVV.

Comments on this clonotype: Germline and junction disagree at one end, which may indicate a read error. The chain employs TRBV25-1 and TRBJ2-7, with D unresolved. The CDR3 runs to 13 residues. In germline, CDR1 is MGHDK, CDR2 SYGVNS. CDR3: CAGSSSDTYEQYF. The DNA for the CDR3 is TGTGCCGGCAGTAGTTCAGACACCTACGAGCAGTACTTC.

This clonotype was detected a few times. CDR3 amino acids: CATSRIQTGFNGYTF. CDR3 bases: TGTGCCACCAGCAGGATTCAAACAGGGTTTAACGGCTACACCTTC. V usage is TRBV15 and J usage is TRBJ1-2, with D tentatively TRBD1 (6 bases). V shed 3 bases and J shed 8 bases, with 19 bases lying between them. The CDR3 is made up of 15 amino acids. Germline assignment: CDR1 LNHNV and CDR2 YYDKDF (reference sequence).

Only a few counts were recorded for this clonotype. One end of the junction fails to match germline, which may point to a read error. The chain carries TRBV7-2 and TRBJ2-5; D assignment may be TRBD1 or TRBD2 (5 bases each). Germline assignment: CDR1 SGHTA and CDR2 FQGNSA. This CDR3 region has 16 residues. In DNA, the CDR3 is TGTGCCAGCAGCCTAGCTCCGGGACCTCGGGGAGAGACCCAGTACTTC. Translation gives CASSLAPGPRGETQYF.

This clonotype was observed many times. The rearrangement uses TRBV7-9 and TRBJ2-5; 8 nucleotides align to TRBD1. The CDR3 runs 14 residues. V lost 4 bases and J lost 4; bases outside the gene matches: 5. CDR1 is SEHNR, CDR2 FQNEAQ, per germline (reference sequence). The CDR3 loop reads CASSSHDRGETQYF. For the CDR3, the DNA is TGTGCCAGCAGCTCCCATGACAGGGGAGAGACCCAGTACTTC. The entire variable domain, with the rest obtained from reference TRBV7-9 and TRBJ2-5, is as follows: DTGVSQNPRHKITKRGQNVTFRCDPISEHNRLYWYRQTLGQGPEFLTYFQNEAQLEKSRLLSDRFSAERPKGSFSTLEIQRTEQGDSAMYLCASSSHDRGETQYFGPGTRLLVL.

This clonotype appeared a few times. The chain carries TRBV5-1 and TRBJ1-1; D is undetermined. CDR3 length: 15 amino acids. Trimming stripped 0 bases from V and 0 bases from J, with 9 bases between. Germline CDR1 is SGHRS and CDR2 is YFSETQ. CDR3 DNA: TGCGCCAGCAGCTTGGCGAATGCTTTGAACACTGAAGCTTTCTTT. Translating gives CASSLANALNTEAFF.

This rearrangement joins TRBV7-3 to TRBJ2-7; the D call may be TRBD1 or TRBD2 (5 bases each). The J call may be in error: the DNA end matches TRBJ2-5 better. Germline assignment: CDR1 SGHTA and CDR2 FQGTGA. This CDR3 has 15 residues. In DNA form, the CDR3 reads TGTGCCAGCAGCTCCCCAGGGACCGGGTTCGAGACCCAGTACTTC. The encoded protein is CASSSPGTGFETQYF.

This clonotype was found once. The gene calls are TRBV28 and TRBJ1-5; D possibly corresponds to TRBD1 (5 bases). Trimming pared 6 bases from V and 7 bases from J, leaving 19 bases between. The CDR3 runs to 15 residues. Germline V gives CDR1 MDHEN, CDR2 SYDVKM. In DNA form, the CDR3 reads TGTGCCAGCAGATCCGGGGGGGGTAGTAGACAGCCCCAGCATTTT. It is translated as CASRSGGGSRQPQHF.

Points on this clonotype: A single base separates this from a much larger clone, so it may be a read error. CDR3 sequence reads: CASSLDGELNRPQHF. The CDR3 bases are TGCGCCAGCAGCTTGGATGGAGAACTAAATCGGCCCCAGCATTTT. The V gene is TRBV5-1, the J gene TRBJ1-5; no clear D. This CDR3 comprises 15 residues. Germline V lookup: CDR1 SGHRS, CDR2 YFSETQ.

V and J are TRBV14 and TRBJ2-1; 13 nucleotides align to TRBD2. Trimming took 1 base from V and 10 from J; bases not matched to a gene: 1. CDR3 size: 14 residues. CDR1 is SGHDN and CDR2 is FVKESK in the germline V gene. In DNA form, the CDR3 reads TGTGCCAGCAGCCAAGGACTAGCGGGAGGCGAGCAGTTCTTC. This codes for CASSQGLAGGEQFF.

This clonotype was detected only a few times. V and J are TRBV29-1 and TRBJ1-2; tentative D call: TRBD1 (5 bases). This CDR3 is built from 16 residues. The V and J ends lost 7 bases and 0 bases respectively, with 21 bases between them. Germline loops: CDR1 SQVTM, CDR2 ANQGSEA. Here the CDR3 DNA reads TGCAGCGGGAACCGGGACGGAGCCATTTCTAACTATGGCTACACCTTC. It yields the protein CSGNRDGAISNYGYTF.

This clonotype has more than one count but fewer than ten. The chain couples TRBV20-1 to TRBJ2-5; perhaps TRBD2 as D (6 bases). In germline, CDR1 is DFQATT, CDR2 SNEGSKA (reference sequence). Trimming took off 1 base at V and 3 bases at J, with 15 bases between the two ends. The CDR3 contains 15 residues. The CDR3 reads CSARAGTSTKETQYF. In DNA form, the CDR3 reads TGCAGTGCTAGAGCGGGGACTTCAACAAAAGAGACCCAGTACTTC.

This chain joins TRBV12-3 or TRBV12-4 and TRBJ2-5, with 9 bases identical to TRBD1. This CDR3 contains 16 residues. V trimming: 4 bases; J trimming: 5 bases; junction bases outside the gene matches: 11. CDR3 protein: CASSYPGTGSSETQYF. Written as DNA, the CDR3 is TGTGCCAGCAGTTACCCCGGGACAGGGAGTTCGGAGACCCAGTACTTC.

The V and J genes are TRBV20-1 and TRBJ2-1; 12 nucleotides match TRBD2. The CDR3 runs 15 residues. J lost 7 bases, V lost 3 bases, and 7 bases had no gene match. Germline V gene sequence: CDR1 DFQATT, CDR2 SNEGSKA (reference sequence). The DNA for the CDR3 is TGCAGTGCTAGCGTTACTAGCGGGGGGTTTAATGAGCAGTTCTTC. It is translated as CSASVTSGGFNEQFF.

The V call is TRBV7-9, the J call TRBJ2-1; D is uncertain. Trimming shortened V by 2 bases and J by 1 base, and 9 bases separated the two germline ends. Germline CDR1 SEHNR, CDR2 FQNEAQ (reference sequence). The CDR3 extends over 15 amino acids. The CDR3 DNA sequence: TGTGCCAGCAGCTTAAAGATAGCTTCCTACAATGAGCAGTTCTTC. It encodes CASSLKIASYNEQFF.

Details on this clonotype: This may be a read error, as it is one base from a much larger clone. The V call is TRBV4-1, the J call TRBJ2-7; D might be TRBD1 (8 bases). Trimming shortened V by 1 base and J by 9 bases, and 22 bases separated the two germline ends. The CDR3 is 16 residues long. From germline, CDR1 is MGHRA and CDR2 YSYEKL. The CDR3 spells CASSQGAGQVVGGQYF. The CDR3 DNA is TGCGCCAGCAGCCAAGGAGCGGGACAGGTGGTAGGAGGGCAGTACTTC.

This clonotype has just a few counts. The chain uses TRBV6-1 and TRBJ2-3; 7 bases align to TRBD1. CDR3 size: 13 residues. CDR1 is MNHNS and CDR2 is SASEGT in the germline V gene. V lost 6 bases and J lost 6; bases outside the gene matches: 6. The CDR3 DNA follows: TGTGCCAGCAGGACAGGGCACCGGGATACGCAGTATTTT. Translating gives CASRTGHRDTQYF.

Concerning this clonotype itself: One junction end does not reproduce the germline sequence, and a read error may be involved. This rearrangement joins TRBV5-1 to TRBJ2-2; 8 bases map to TRBD1. CDR3 size: 15 residues. CDR1 is SGHRS and CDR2 is YFSETQ in the germline V gene. As DNA, the CDR3 is TGCACCAGCAGCCCCAGGGGGCCCGGGCTTCAGGAGCTGTTTTTT. As protein: CTSSPRGPGLQELFF.

The V call is TRBV29-1, the J call TRBJ2-5, with 14 bases aligning to TRBD2. CDR3 length: 16 residues. The germline V gene encodes CDR1 SQVTM and CDR2 ANQGSEA. Unmatched junction bases numbered 8, after V lost 5 bases and J lost 3 bases. The CDR3 bases are TGCAGCGTTACGGGACTAGCGGGAGTTGGTGAAGAGACCCAGTACTTC. Protein product: CSVTGLAGVGEETQYF.

This clonotype was seen repeatedly, ten times or more. This chain joins TRBV6-2 or TRBV6-3 and TRBJ2-5; D not certain. The CDR3 runs to 13 residues. Trimming removed 10 bases from V and 7 bases from J, with 19 bases in between. Germline values: CDR1 MNHEY, CDR2 SVGEGT. The CDR3 DNA is TGTGCCACCTTTGGGCTTCTCAAGGGGACCCAGTACTTC. Translation gives CATFGLLKGTQYF.

The chain has TRBV11-2 and TRBJ2-5; 7 bases match TRBD1. The CDR3 consists of 13 residues. V lost 8 bases to trimming and J lost 11 bases; unmatched junction nucleotides: 14. CDR1 SGHAT and CDR2 FQNNGV come from the germline V gene. The DNA of the CDR3 is TGTGCCAGCGGGGCAGACAGGGAGAGGGAGCAGTACTTC. Its protein product is CASGADREREQYF.